This T cell receptor beta chain came from a study of blood T cells in healthy people across ages. A J-beta primer mix and a sample-barcoded 5' primer were used in a second PCR of roughly 6 to 12 cycles. Each cDNA molecule carried a tag from a template-switch adaptor that contained 12 random nucleotides. TCRdb processed the 5' RACE reads anew with MiXCR; each CDR3 protein has one entry. Here the sample spans just over 800,000 distinct CDR3 sequences, about 62% being singletons. The sample holds a few counts of this clonotype. The study recruited healthy Caucasian donors from Russia who were aged about 6 to 90. Each sample provided at least 6 micrograms of extracted total RNA. Germline V CDR1 and CDR2: SNHLY, FYNNEI. The CDR3 is 14 amino acids.

The clonotype was recovered from a man aged 25 to 40 in good health. The gene calls are TRBV2 and TRBJ2-1; D possibly matches TRBD1 or TRBD2 (6 bases each). The J call is in doubt because the DNA end fits TRBJ2-7 better. Material for sequencing was blood. CDR3 in DNA: TGTGCCAGCAGGGAGGGCAGGGGATACAATGAGCAGTACTTC. Translated, it gives CASREGRGYNEQYF.